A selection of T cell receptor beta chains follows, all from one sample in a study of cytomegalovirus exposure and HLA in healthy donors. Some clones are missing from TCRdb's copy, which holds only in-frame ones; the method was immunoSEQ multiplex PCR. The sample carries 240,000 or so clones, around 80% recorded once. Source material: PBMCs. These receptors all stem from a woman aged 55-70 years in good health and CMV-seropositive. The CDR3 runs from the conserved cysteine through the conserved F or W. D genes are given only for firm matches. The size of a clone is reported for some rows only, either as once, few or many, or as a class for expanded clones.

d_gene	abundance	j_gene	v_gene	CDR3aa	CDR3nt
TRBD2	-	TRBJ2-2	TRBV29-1	CSVGGGRTGELFF	TGCAGCGTTGGAGGCGGGAGGACCGGGGAGCTGTTTTTT
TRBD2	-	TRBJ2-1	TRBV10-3	CAISTSAGVGSYNEQFF	TGTGCCATCAGCACTTCAGCGGGAGTAGGCTCCTACAATGAGCAGTTCTTC
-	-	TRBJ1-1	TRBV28	CASSVSNTEAFF	TGTGCCAGCAGTGTGAGTAACACTGAAGCTTTCTTT
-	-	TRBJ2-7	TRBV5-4	CASSSGDGEQYF	TGTGCCAGCAGCTCAGGGGATGGCGAGCAGTACTTC
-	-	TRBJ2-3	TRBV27	CASSDITDTQYF	TGTGCCAGCAGTGACATCACAGATACGCAGTATTTT
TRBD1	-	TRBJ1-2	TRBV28	CASSFQGASDDPEGYTF	TGTGCCAGCAGTTTTCAGGGGGCGAGCGACGACCCGGAGGGCTACACCTTC
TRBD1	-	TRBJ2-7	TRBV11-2	CASSPGTAKGYEQYF	TGTGCCAGCAGCCCAGGGACAGCAAAAGGCTACGAGCAGTACTTC
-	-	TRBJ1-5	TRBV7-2	CASSLGPYSNQPQHF	TGTGCCAGCAGCTTAGGTCCCTATAGCAATCAGCCCCAGCATTTT
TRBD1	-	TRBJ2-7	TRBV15	CATSSQGAREQYF	TGTGCCACCAGCAGCCAGGGGGCAAGGGAGCAGTACTTC
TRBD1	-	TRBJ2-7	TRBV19	CASRQAMGTGLYEQYF	TGTGCCAGTAGACAGGCAATGGGGACAGGGCTCTACGAGCAGTACTTC
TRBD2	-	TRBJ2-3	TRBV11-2	CASSRLADTSTDTQYF	TGTGCCAGCAGCAGACTAGCGGATACTAGCACAGATACGCAGTATTTT
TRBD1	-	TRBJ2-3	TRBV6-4	CASRWTGGKDTQYF	TGTGCCAGCAGGTGGACAGGGGGCAAAGATACGCAGTATTTT
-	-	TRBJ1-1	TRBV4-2	CASSQEVSGAEAFF	TGTGCCAGCAGCCAAGAAGTCTCAGGGGCCGAAGCTTTCTTT
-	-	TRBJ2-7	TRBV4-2	CASSQERLDYEQYF	TGTGCCAGCAGCCAAGAGAGACTAGACTACGAGCAGTACTTC
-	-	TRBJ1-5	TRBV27	CASSLWGVGQPQHF	TGTGCCAGCAGTTTATGGGGAGTCGGGCAGCCCCAGCATTTT
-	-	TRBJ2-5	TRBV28	CASSLSGQETQYF	TGTGCCAGCAGTTTATCGGGGCAAGAGACCCAGTACTTC
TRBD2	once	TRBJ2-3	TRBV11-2	CASSHSGRENEDTQYF	TGTGCCAGCAGCCATAGCGGGAGGGAAAATGAGGATACGCAGTATTTT
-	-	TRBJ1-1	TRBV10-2	CASSALEGTEAFF	TGCGCCAGCAGTGCGTTGGAGGGTACTGAAGCTTTCTTT
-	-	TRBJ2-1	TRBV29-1	CSVEMLADNEQFF	TGCAGCGTTGAAATGTTGGCGGACAATGAGCAGTTCTTC
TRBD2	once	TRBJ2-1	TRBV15	CATSRESGGRNEQFF	TGTGCCACCAGCAGAGAATCGGGAGGGCGCAATGAGCAGTTCTTC
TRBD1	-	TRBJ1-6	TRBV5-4	CASSFTGGDYSPLHF	TGTGCCAGCAGCTTTACAGGGGGCGACTATTCACCCCTCCACTTT
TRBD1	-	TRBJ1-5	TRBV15	CATTRRQGVTQPQHF	TGTGCCACCACCAGGCGGCAGGGGGTCACTCAGCCCCAGCATTTT
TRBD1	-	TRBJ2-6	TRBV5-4	CASKQGATSGANVLTF	TGTGCCAGCAAACAGGGGGCCACATCTGGGGCCAACGTCCTGACTTTC
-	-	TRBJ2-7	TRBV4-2	CASSQVGGPSYEQYF	TGTGCCAGCAGCCAAGTCGGGGGGCCCTCCTACGAGCAGTACTTC
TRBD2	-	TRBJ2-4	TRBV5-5	CASSLEGLAGNIQYF	TGTGCCAGCAGCTTGGAGGGACTAGCGGGCAACATTCAGTACTTC
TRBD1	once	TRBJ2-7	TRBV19	CASSLTGKGYYEQYF	TGTGCCAGTAGCCTGACAGGGAAAGGATACTACGAGCAGTACTTC
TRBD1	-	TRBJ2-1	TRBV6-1	CASSPVSTGSNEQFF	TGTGCCAGCAGCCCAGTTTCGACAGGGTCCAATGAGCAGTTCTTC
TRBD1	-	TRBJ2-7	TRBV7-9	CASSSIQGMAYEQYF	TGTGCCAGCAGCTCAATACAGGGGATGGCCTACGAGCAGTACTTC
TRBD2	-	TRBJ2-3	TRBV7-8	CASCREAGCDTQYF	TGTGCCAGTTGCCGGGAGGCAGGTTGTGATACGCAGTATTTT
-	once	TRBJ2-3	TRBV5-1	CTSSLEREPDTQYF	TGCACCAGCAGCTTGGAACGGGAGCCAGATACGCAGTATTTT
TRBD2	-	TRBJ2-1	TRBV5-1	CASSFRREPSYNEQFF	TGCGCCAGCAGCTTCAGGCGGGAGCCCTCTTACAATGAGCAGTTCTTC
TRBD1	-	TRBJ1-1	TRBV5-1	CASSLSGQGTEAFF	TGCGCCAGCAGCTTATCGGGACAGGGAACTGAAGCTTTCTTT
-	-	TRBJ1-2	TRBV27	CASSFAANYGYTF	TGTGCCAGCAGTTTTGCGGCTAACTATGGCTACACCTTC